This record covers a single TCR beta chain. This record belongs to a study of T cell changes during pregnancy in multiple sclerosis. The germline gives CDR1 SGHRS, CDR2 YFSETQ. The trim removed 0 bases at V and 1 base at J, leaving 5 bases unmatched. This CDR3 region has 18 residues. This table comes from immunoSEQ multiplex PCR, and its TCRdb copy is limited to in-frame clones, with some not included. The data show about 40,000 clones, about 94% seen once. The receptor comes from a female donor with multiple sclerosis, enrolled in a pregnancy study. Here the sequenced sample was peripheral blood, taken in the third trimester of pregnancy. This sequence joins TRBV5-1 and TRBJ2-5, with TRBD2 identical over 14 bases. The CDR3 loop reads CASSLGGGLAGAQETQYF. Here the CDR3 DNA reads TGCGCCAGCAGCTTGGGCGGGGGACTAGCGGGGGCCCAAGAGACCCAGTACTTC.